This T cell receptor beta chain was obtained from a study of T-cell reconstitution after alpha-beta-depleted transplantation in children. Whole-study results and caveats: Diversity and T-cell counts at one year after transplant derived mostly from new T cells. Several hundred expanded graft clones reportedly gave rise to the alpha-beta T cells present about two months after transplant.

J was trimmed by 1 base and V by 6 bases; bases with no gene match: 3. The CDR3 is 13 residues long. On this clonotype itself: Its antigen is unidentified.

Unique molecular identifiers tagged the TCRbeta library. MiXCR, applied by TCRdb to the PCR reads, yields one record per CDR3 protein. Seen here are roughly 50,000 distinct CDR3 sequences, about 40% observed once, and the top ten hold roughly 98%. The input for sequencing was PBMCs, mostly from graft donor cells, taken 360 days after TCRalphabeta/CD19-depleted stem cell transplant. The clonotype comes from a male patient younger than 18 who had a stem cell transplant for acute lymphoblastic leukemia, so the T cells may come from the graft donor. The chain employs TRBV12-3 or TRBV12-4 and TRBJ2-7; the match to TRBD1 covers 7 bases. The CDR3 sequence is CASRRQGSYEQYF. The CDR3 nucleotides are TGTGCCAGCAGGCGACAGGGTTCCTACGAGCAGTACTTC.